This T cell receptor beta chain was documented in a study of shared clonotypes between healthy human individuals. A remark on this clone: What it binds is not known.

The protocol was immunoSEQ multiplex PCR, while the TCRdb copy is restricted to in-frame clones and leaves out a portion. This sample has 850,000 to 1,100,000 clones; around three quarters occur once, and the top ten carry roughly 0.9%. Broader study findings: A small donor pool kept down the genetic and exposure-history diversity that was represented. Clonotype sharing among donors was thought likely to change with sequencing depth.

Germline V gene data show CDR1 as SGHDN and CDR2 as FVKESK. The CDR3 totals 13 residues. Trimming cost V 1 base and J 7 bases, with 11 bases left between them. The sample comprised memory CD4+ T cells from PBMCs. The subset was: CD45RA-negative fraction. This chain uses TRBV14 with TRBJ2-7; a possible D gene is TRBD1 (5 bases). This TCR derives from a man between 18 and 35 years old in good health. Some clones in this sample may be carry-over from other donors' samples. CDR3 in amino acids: CASSQGLGREQYF. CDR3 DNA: TGTGCCAGCAGCCAAGGCCTGGGGCGGGAGCAGTACTTC.